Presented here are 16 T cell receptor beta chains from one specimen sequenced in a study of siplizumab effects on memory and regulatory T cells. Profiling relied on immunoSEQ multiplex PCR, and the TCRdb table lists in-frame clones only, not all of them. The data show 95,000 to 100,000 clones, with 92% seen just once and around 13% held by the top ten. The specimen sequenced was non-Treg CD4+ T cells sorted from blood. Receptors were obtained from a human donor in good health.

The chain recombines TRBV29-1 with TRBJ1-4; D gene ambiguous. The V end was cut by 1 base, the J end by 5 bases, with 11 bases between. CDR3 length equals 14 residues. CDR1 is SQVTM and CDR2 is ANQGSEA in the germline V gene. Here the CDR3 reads CSVEARASNEKLFF. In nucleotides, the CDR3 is TGCAGCGTTGAAGCTCGAGCTTCGAATGAAAAACTGTTTTTT.

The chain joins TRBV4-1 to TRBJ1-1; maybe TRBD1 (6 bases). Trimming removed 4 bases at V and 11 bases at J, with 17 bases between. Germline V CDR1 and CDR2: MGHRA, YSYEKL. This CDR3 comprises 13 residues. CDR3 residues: CASSLEGGLGAFF. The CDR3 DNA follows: TGCGCCAGCAGCCTCGAAGGGGGGTTGGGGGCTTTCTTT.

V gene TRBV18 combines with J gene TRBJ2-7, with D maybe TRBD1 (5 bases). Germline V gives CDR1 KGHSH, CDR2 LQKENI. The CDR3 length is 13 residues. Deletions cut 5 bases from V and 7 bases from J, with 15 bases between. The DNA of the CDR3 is TGTGCCAGCTCAACCTCAGGGTTCGAGGAGCAGTACTTC. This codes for CASSTSGFEEQYF. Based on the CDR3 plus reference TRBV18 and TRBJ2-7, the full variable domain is NAGVMQNPRHLVRRRGQEARLRCSPMKGHSHVYWYRQLPEEGLKFMVYLQKENIIDESGMPKERFSAEFPKEGPSILRIQQVVRGDSAAYFCASSTSGFEEQYFGPGTRLTVT.

DNA of the CDR3: TGTGCCAGCAGTTTTTCCGGGCACACCGGCGACAAAAACATTCAGTACTTC. It encodes CASSFSGHTGDKNIQYF. The chain joins TRBV28 to TRBJ2-4; D call uncertain. V dropped 3 bases and J dropped 3 bases, with 18 bases sitting between them. Germline V lookup: CDR1 MDHEN, CDR2 SYDVKM. CDR3 size: 17 residues.

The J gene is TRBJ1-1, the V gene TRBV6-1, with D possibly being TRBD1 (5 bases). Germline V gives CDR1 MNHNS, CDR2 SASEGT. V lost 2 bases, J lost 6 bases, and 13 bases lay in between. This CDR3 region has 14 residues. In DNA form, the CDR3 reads TGTGCCAGCAGTGAATCGGTAGGGGTGGCTGAAGCTTTCTTT. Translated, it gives CASSESVGVAEAFF.

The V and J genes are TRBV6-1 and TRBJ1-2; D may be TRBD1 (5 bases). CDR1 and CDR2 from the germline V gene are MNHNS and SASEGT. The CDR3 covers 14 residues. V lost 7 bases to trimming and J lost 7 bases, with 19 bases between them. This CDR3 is CASNPGEGVLGYTF. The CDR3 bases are TGTGCCAGCAACCCGGGGGAAGGGGTACTTGGCTACACCTTC.

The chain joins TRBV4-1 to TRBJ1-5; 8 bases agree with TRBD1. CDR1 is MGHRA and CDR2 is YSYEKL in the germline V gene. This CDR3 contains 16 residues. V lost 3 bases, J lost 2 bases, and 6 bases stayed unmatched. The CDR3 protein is CASSQPGQARNQPQHF. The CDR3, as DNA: TGCGCCAGCAGCCAGCCGGGACAGGCACGCAATCAGCCCCAGCATTTT.

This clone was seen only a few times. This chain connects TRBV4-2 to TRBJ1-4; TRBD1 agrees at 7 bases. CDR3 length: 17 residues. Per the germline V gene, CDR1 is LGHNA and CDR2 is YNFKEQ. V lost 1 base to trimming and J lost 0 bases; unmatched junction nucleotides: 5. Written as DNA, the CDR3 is TGTGCCAGCAGCCAAGGACAGGGACCCACAACTAATGAAAAACTGTTTTTT. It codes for CASSQGQGPTTNEKLFF.

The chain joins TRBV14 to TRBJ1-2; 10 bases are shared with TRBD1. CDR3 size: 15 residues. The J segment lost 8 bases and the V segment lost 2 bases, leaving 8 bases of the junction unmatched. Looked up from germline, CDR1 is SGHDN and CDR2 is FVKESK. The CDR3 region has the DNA TGTGCCAGCAGCCAACGGCGAGGGACAGGGGAGGGCTACACCTTC. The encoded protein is CASSQRRGTGEGYTF.

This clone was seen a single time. The CDR3 spells CASSLGGASGNTIYF. The CDR3 nucleotides are TGTGCCAGCAGCTTGGGCGGAGCCTCTGGAAACACCATATATTTT. The chain has TRBV5-4 and TRBJ1-3; no clear D gene. The CDR3 has 15 residues. Germline-derived CDR1 and CDR2 are SGHNT and YYREEE (reference sequence). Trimming removed 0 bases from V and 0 bases from J, with 7 bases in between.

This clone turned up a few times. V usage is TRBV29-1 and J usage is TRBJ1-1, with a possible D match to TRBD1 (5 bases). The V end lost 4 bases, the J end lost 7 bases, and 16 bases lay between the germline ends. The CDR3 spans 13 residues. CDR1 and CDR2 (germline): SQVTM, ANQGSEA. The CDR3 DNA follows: TGCAGCGTTGTAGGTCGGCAGGGAGGTGAAGCTTTCTTT. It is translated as CSVVGRQGGEAFF.

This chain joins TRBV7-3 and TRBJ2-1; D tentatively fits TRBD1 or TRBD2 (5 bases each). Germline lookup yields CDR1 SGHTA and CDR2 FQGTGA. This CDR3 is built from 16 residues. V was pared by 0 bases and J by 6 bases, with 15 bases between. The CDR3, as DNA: TGTGCCAGCAGCTTAACGTTGGGGGAGTTCGCCAATGAGCAGTTCTTC. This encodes CASSLTLGEFANEQFF.

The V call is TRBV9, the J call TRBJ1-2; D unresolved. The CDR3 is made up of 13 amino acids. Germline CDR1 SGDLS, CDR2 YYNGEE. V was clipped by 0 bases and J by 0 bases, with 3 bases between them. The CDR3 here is CASSVDSNYGYTF. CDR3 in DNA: TGTGCCAGCAGCGTAGATTCTAACTATGGCTACACCTTC. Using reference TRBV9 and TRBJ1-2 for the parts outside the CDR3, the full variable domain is DSGVTQTPKHLITATGQRVTLRCSPRSGDLSVYWYQQSLDQGLQFLIQYYNGEERAKGNILERFSAQQFPDLHSELNLSSLELGDSALYFCASSVDSNYGYTFGSGTRLTVV.

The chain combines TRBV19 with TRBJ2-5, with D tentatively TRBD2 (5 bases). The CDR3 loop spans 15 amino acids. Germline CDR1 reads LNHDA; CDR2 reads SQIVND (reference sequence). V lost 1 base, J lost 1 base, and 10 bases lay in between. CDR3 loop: CASSIGKEVQETQYF. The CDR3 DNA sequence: TGTGCCAGTAGTATAGGCAAGGAGGTCCAAGAGACCCAGTACTTC.

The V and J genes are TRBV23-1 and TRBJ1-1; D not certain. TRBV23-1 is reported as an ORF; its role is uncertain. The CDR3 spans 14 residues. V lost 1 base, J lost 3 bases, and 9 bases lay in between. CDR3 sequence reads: CASSQLRRDTEAFF. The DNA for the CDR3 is TGCGCCAGCAGTCAATTAAGGAGGGACACTGAAGCTTTCTTT.

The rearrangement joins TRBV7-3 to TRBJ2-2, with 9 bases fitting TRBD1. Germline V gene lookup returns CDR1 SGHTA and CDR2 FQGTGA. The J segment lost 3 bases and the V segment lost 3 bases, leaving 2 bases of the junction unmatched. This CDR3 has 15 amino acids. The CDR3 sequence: CASSFRTGDTGELFF. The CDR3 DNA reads TGTGCCAGCAGCTTCCGGACAGGGGACACCGGGGAGCTGTTTTTT.